This T cell receptor (beta chain) was observed in a study of shared clonotypes between healthy human individuals. As for the study in general: A few men and a couple of women, aged 18 to 49, were donors.

Concerning this clone: Its matching antigen is unknown.

Study-level results: Only blood underwent sampling, and tissue repertoires likely differ. Naive subsets generally had larger estimated richness than memory subsets. Naive CD4 clonotypes overlapped across a handful of donors at about 5.3%.

Terminally differentiated effector memory CD45RA+ cells were left out of the naive CD8 fraction, which was CD45RO-negative and positively selected for CCR7. Generated by immunoSEQ multiplex PCR, the TCRdb table keeps only in-frame clones and is missing some. The sample lists hundreds of thousands of clones; roughly 95% were seen once. Trimming cost V 1 base and J 3 bases, with 13 bases left between them. There are 16 residues in the CDR3. Germline V CDR1 and CDR2: LNHDA, SQIVND (reference sequence). The TCR comes from a woman aged 25 to 39 in good health. The rearrangement uses TRBV19 and TRBJ2-1; weak D call: TRBD2 (5 bases). The sequenced material came from naive CD8+ T cells sorted from blood. The CDR3 DNA follows: TGTGCCAGTAGTATAGGAGGGCTAGTCGACTACAATGAGCAGTTCTTC. Encoded protein: CASSIGGLVDYNEQFF.